This T cell receptor (beta chain) was recorded in a study of T cells in Graves' hyperthyroidism and ophthalmopathy. Amplified TCR beta CDR3 regions derived from RNA transcripts. The primer set for the first-round RT-PCR of the TCR CDR3 was HTBI. TCRdb redid the calling of the multiplex PCR reads with MiXCR, one entry per CDR3 protein. This table holds around 350,000 distinct CDR3 sequences, 15% to 20% found once. In its sample, this clonotype was seen many times. The source is a woman younger than 45 with Graves' hyperthyroidism that later progressed to Graves' ophthalmopathy. The sample consisted of blood.

The chain's CDR3 is CASSGGFDSENEKLFF. The CDR3, as DNA: TGTGCCAGCAGTGGGGGCTTCGACAGTGAGAATGAAAAACTGTTTTTT. The rearrangement joins TRBV28 to TRBJ1-4; D possibly corresponds to TRBD1 (6 bases). The V gene's germline CDR1 is MDHEN and CDR2 SYDVKM. Trimming cost V 5 bases and J 5 bases, with 18 bases left between them. This CDR3 region has 16 residues.